The text below deals with one T cell receptor beta chain. In the 2 weeks before study entry, exposed participants met a COVID-19 case, which was PCR-confirmed or clinician-diagnosed. CDR3 length equals 13 residues. V lost 3 bases and J 3 bases, leaving 9 bases between the germline ends. The germline gives CDR1 LGHNA, CDR2 YSLEER. Using immunoSEQ multiplex PCR, the repertoire was profiled, and TCRdb retains in-frame clones only, with some absent. The sample records roughly 140,000 clones, around 84% being singletons. These data are taken from a study of blood T cell repertoires in COVID-19. Study-level information: Acute-phase and convalescent COVID-19 samples originated in the United States, Italy and Spain. Nucleic acid was either cDNA or gDNA, and it came from T cells, B-cell-depleted T cells, or PBMCs.

The chain links TRBV4-3 to TRBJ2-7; D unresolved. What was sequenced was PBMCs or T cells enriched from blood (not recorded which). This receptor was identified in a woman in her forties or fifties who had been exposed to COVID-19. DNA for the CDR3: TGCGCCAGCAGCCAGGCCCACAGCTACGAGCAGTACTTC. It is translated as CASSQAHSYEQYF.